This passage covers 19 T cell receptor beta chains from one sample sequenced in a study of CD8 T cells in ankylosing spondylitis. MiXCR was run by TCRdb on the 5' RACE reads, yielding one entry per CDR3 protein. The sample holds some 200,000 distinct CDR3 sequences, 9.5% to 15% seen once. Material for sequencing was blood, either unsorted or a sorted T cell fraction (not recorded which). The receptor set was obtained from a male donor with ankylosing spondylitis or in good health (not recorded which).

The chain employs TRBV29-1 and TRBJ1-5; tentatively, D is TRBD1 (5 bases). Germline CDR1 and CDR2: SQVTM and ANQGSEA. Trimming took off 7 bases at V and 1 base at J, with 14 bases between the two ends. The CDR3 sequence is 14 residues long. For the CDR3, the DNA is TGCAGCGCCGGGTTTGGGGCGAGCAATCAGCCCCAGCATTTT. Translating it yields CSAGFGASNQPQHF.

The chain has TRBV4-1 and TRBJ2-5, with D maybe TRBD2 (7 bases). Trimming removed 0 bases at V and 2 bases at J, with 10 bases between. Germline CDR1 reads MGHRA; CDR2 reads YSYEKL. This CDR3 has 15 amino acids. CDR3 DNA: TGCGCCAGCAGCCAAGATGGGGGGGCGCAAGAGACCCAGTACTTC. Encoded protein: CASSQDGGAQETQYF.

This clonotype has just a few counts. The V gene is TRBV29-1, the J gene TRBJ2-1; D possibly uses TRBD1 or TRBD2 (6 bases each). V lost 6 bases and J 6 bases, leaving 12 bases between the germline ends. CDR1 is SQVTM, CDR2 ANQGSEA, per germline. The CDR3 length is 12 residues. For the CDR3, the DNA is TGCAGCGTGAGGGGGGCCCCCAATGAGCAGTTCTTC. Translation: CSVRGAPNEQFF.

The chain has TRBV27 and TRBJ2-1, with D possibly being TRBD1 (6 bases). The CDR3 loop spans 13 amino acids. Trimming removed 0 bases at V and 9 bases at J, with 9 bases between. Germline CDR1 MNHEY, CDR2 SMNVEV (reference sequence). CDR3: CASSLSGQFEQFF. The CDR3 bases are TGTGCCAGCAGTTTATCTGGACAGTTTGAGCAGTTCTTC.

This clonotype was observed many times. J is TRBJ2-1 and V is TRBV24-1; perhaps TRBD2 as D (5 bases). Trimming left V 3 bases short and J 5 bases short, with 7 bases between. Per the germline V gene, CDR1 is KGHDR and CDR2 is SFDVKD. The CDR3 is 13 residues long. CDR3 sequence reads: CATSDAGDNEQFF. CDR3 bases: TGTGCCACCAGTGATGCGGGCGACAATGAGCAGTTCTTC.

This clonotype was seen at least ten times. The chain links TRBV12-3 or TRBV12-4 to TRBJ2-5; no reliable D call. V gave up 1 base and J gave up 7 bases, with 13 bases separating them. CDR3 length: 14 residues. The CDR3 spells CASSLGQASGTQYF. As DNA, the CDR3 is TGTGCCAGCAGTTTAGGGCAGGCATCAGGGACCCAGTACTTC.

This clonotype was picked up many times. The chain employs TRBV7-6 and TRBJ2-1; TRBD2 aligns across 13 bases. V gave up 8 bases and J gave up 7 bases; unmatched junction bases: 14. In germline, CDR1 is SGHVS, CDR2 FNYEAQ. This CDR3 comprises 17 residues. CDR3 loop: CASVPLGGTSGINEQFF. The CDR3 DNA reads as TGTGCCAGCGTCCCGCTTGGCGGGACTAGCGGGATAAATGAGCAGTTCTTC.

The rearrangement links TRBV2 to TRBJ1-2; D is possibly TRBD1 (5 bases). The CDR3 consists of 15 residues. The germline V gene has CDR1 SNHLY and CDR2 FYNNEI. Trimming shortened V by 2 bases and J by 5 bases, and 15 bases separated the two germline ends. The CDR3 bases are TGTGCCAGCAGTGAAAGGATAAGGGGAGGTTATGGCTACACCTTC. Translating it yields CASSERIRGGYGYTF.

This clonotype turned up a few times. The rearrangement links TRBV4-1 to TRBJ2-1; the match to TRBD2 covers 11 bases. This CDR3 is 14 amino acids long. Germline CDR1 reads MGHRA; CDR2 reads YSYEKL. After removal of 2 bases from V and 13 bases from J, the junction contained 7 bases not matched to a gene. The CDR3 spells CASSQTLAGGPQFF. CDR3 nucleotide sequence: TGCGCCAGCAGCCAAACTTTAGCGGGAGGGCCCCAGTTCTTC.

The rearrangement links TRBV5-1 to TRBJ2-3, with D hard to call. In germline, CDR1 is SGHRS, CDR2 YFSETQ. The CDR3 is 15 residues long. V gave up 1 base and J gave up 4 bases, with 13 bases separating them. In DNA, the CDR3 is TGCGCCAGCAGCTTGAACCCCTGGAGTTCAGATACGCAGTATTTT. Its protein product is CASSLNPWSSDTQYF.

This clonotype was recorded at least ten times. This chain joins TRBV4-1 and TRBJ2-3; weak D call: TRBD1 (6 bases). This CDR3 comprises 17 residues. CDR1 and CDR2 (germline): MGHRA, YSYEKL. V was trimmed by 0 bases and J by 0 bases, leaving 13 bases between them. CDR3 in DNA: TGCGCCAGCAGCCAAGACCCGGACAGCGATAGCACAGATACGCAGTATTTT. This gives the protein CASSQDPDSDSTDTQYF.

This clonotype was detected a few times. The chain has TRBV5-1 and TRBJ2-5, with D perhaps given as TRBD1 or TRBD2 (5 bases each). CDR3 length: 13 amino acids. In germline, CDR1 is SGHRS, CDR2 YFSETQ. Trimming took off 2 bases at V and 4 bases at J, with 9 bases between the two ends. The CDR3 nucleotides are TGCGCCAGCAGCTTTGGGACGTTAGAGACCCAGTACTTC. Residues: CASSFGTLETQYF.

V gene TRBV7-9 combines with J gene TRBJ2-1; TRBD2 matches 11 bases. The CDR3 covers 17 residues. V lost 6 bases to trimming and J lost 0 bases; unmatched junction nucleotides: 7. The germline CDR1 and CDR2 sequences are SEHNR and FQNEAQ (reference sequence). Here the CDR3 DNA reads TGTGCCAGCAGGCCTAGACTAGCGGGGAACTCCTACAATGAGCAGTTCTTC. Translating gives CASRPRLAGNSYNEQFF.

The chain links TRBV6-2 or TRBV6-3 to TRBJ2-2; D uncertain. Germline-derived CDR1 and CDR2 are MNHEY and SVGEGT. There are 14 residues in the CDR3. V shed 7 bases and J shed 0 bases, with 9 bases lying between them. The CDR3 region has the DNA TGTGCCAGCATATCTCCGCCGAACACCGGGGAGCTGTTTTTT. It encodes CASISPPNTGELFF.

This clonotype was counted many times. The chain joins TRBV29-1 to TRBJ2-7, with TRBD1 matching 11 bases. J lost 4 bases, V lost 3 bases, and 5 bases had no gene match. This CDR3 has 14 amino acids. CDR1 is SQVTM and CDR2 is ANQGSEA in the germline V gene. CDR3: CSVDRGQGAYEQYF. DNA for the CDR3: TGCAGCGTTGATCGAGGACAGGGGGCTTACGAGCAGTACTTC.

A few counts support this clonotype. The chain carries TRBV5-1 and TRBJ2-7; D possibly matches TRBD1 or TRBD2 (5 bases each). Germline CDR1 SGHRS, CDR2 YFSETQ. CDR3 size: 13 residues. The V gene lost 0 bases and the J gene lost 7 bases, with 11 bases spanning the gap. The CDR3 reads CASSLGDPSEQYF. The CDR3 bases are TGCGCCAGCAGCTTGGGGGACCCCTCGGAGCAGTACTTC. Full variable domain (rest looked up from reference TRBV5-1 and TRBJ2-7): KAGVTQTPRYLIKTRGQQVTLSCSPISGHRSVSWYQQTPGQGLQFLFEYFSETQRNKGNFPGRFSGRQFSNSRSEMNVSTLELGDSALYLCASSLGDPSEQYFGPGTRLTVT.

The chain joins TRBV12-3 or TRBV12-4 to TRBJ2-1; 12 positions match TRBD1. The V gene end was trimmed by 5 bases and the J gene end by 8 bases; junction bases not matched to a gene: 10. The CDR3 covers 16 residues. The CDR3 bases are TGTGCCAGCAGTCAAACCGGGACAGGGGGCAGGGATGAGCAGTTCTTC. Translation: CASSQTGTGGRDEQFF.

This clonotype came up a few times. This rearrangement joins TRBV20-1 to TRBJ1-4; 7 positions match TRBD1. The germline V gene encodes CDR1 DFQATT and CDR2 SNEGSKA (reference sequence). This CDR3 is 16 amino acids long. The ends lost 5 bases at V and 6 bases at J; junction bases unmatched: 15. The CDR3 DNA follows: TGCAGTGCTTACCGGGACAGCTCATTTGGGGATGAAAAACTGTTTTTT. This codes for CSAYRDSSFGDEKLFF.

There are a few counts of this clonotype. This sequence joins TRBV30 and TRBJ2-3; D call uncertain. The CDR3 is made up of 14 amino acids. The germline V gene has CDR1 GTSNPN and CDR2 SVGIG (reference sequence). Trimming took 1 base from V and 3 from J, leaving 11 bases between them. The CDR3 DNA sequence: TGTGCCTGGAGTGCCTACCTCACGACAGATACGCAGTATTTT. The encoded protein is CAWSAYLTTDTQYF.